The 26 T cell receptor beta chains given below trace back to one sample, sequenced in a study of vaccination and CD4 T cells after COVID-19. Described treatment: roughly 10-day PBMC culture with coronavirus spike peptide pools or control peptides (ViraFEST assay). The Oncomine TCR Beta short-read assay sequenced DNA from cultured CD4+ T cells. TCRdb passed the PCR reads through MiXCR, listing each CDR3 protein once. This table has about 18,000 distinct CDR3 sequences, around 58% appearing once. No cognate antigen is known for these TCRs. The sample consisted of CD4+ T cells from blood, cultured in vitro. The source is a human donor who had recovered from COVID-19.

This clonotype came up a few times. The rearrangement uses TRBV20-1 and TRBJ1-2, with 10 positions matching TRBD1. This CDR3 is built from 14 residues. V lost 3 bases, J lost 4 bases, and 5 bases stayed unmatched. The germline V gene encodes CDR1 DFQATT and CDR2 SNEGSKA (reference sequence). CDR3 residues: CSARGTGAVYGYTF. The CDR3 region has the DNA TGCAGTGCTAGGGGGACAGGGGCCGTCTATGGCTACACCTTC.

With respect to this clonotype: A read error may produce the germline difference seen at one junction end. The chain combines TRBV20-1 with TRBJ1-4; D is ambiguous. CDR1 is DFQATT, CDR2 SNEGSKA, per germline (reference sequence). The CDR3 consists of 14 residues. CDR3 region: CSTSEGATNEKLFF. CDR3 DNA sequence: TGCAGTACTAGTGAGGGTGCAACTAATGAAAAACTGTTTTTT.

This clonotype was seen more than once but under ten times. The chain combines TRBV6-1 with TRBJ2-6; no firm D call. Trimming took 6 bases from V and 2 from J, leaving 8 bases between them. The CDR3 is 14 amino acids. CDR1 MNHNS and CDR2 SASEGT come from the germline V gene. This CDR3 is CASSLSPGANVLTF. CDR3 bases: TGTGCCAGCAGCCTTAGTCCTGGGGCCAACGTCCTGACTTTC.

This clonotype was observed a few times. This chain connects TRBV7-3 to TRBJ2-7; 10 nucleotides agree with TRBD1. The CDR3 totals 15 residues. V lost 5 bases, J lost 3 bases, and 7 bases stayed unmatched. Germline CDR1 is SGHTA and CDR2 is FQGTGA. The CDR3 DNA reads TGTGCCAGCAGCCTCACGGGACAGGGGATCTACGAGCAGTACTTC. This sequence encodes CASSLTGQGIYEQYF.

CDR3 region: CASSRDRGGGGYTF. For the CDR3, the DNA is TGTGCCAGCTCGAGGGACAGGGGAGGGGGCGGCTACACCTTC. The V call is TRBV27, the J call TRBJ1-2, with 10 positions matching TRBD1. Germline CDR1 and CDR2: MNHEY and SMNVEV (reference sequence). The V and J ends lost 8 bases and 8 bases, in that order; junction bases with no gene match: 11. The CDR3 is 14 residues long.

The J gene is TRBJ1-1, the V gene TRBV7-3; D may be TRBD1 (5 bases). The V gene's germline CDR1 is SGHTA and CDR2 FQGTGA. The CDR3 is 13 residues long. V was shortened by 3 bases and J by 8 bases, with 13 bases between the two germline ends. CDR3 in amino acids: CASSLNEGREAFF. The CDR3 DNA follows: TGTGCCAGCAGCTTGAACGAGGGGAGGGAAGCTTTCTTT.

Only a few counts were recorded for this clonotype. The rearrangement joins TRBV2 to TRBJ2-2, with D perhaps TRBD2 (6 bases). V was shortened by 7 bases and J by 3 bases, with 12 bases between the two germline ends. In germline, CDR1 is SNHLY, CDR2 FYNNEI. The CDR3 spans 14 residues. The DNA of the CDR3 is TGTGCCAGCACGGGAGTGGGCCACACCGGGGAGCTGTTTTTT. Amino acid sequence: CASTGVGHTGELFF.

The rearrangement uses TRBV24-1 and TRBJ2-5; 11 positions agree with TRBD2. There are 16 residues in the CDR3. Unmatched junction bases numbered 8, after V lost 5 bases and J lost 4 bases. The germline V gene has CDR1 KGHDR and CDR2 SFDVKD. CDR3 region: CATSVGSGRAGETQYF. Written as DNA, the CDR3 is TGTGCCACCAGTGTAGGTAGCGGGAGGGCCGGAGAGACCCAGTACTTC.

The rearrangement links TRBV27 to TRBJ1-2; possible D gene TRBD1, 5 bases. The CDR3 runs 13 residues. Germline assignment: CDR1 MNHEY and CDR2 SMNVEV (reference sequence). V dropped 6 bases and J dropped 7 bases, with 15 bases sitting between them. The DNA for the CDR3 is TGTGCCAGCAGGCCACCGGGACTTAGTGGCTACACCTTC. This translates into CASRPPGLSGYTF.

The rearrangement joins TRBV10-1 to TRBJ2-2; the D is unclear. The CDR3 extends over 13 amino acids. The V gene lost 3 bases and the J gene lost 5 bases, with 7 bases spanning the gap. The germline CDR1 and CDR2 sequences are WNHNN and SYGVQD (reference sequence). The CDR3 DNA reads TGCGCCAGCAGTGATGGGTCTACCGGGGAGCTGTTTTTT. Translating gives CASSDGSTGELFF.

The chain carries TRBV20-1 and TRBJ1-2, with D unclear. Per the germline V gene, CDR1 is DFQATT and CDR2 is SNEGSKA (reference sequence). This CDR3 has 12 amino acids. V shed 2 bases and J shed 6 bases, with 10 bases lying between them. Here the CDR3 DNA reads TGCAGTGCTAGAAGGGTGCGGGATGGCTACACCTTC. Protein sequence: CSARRVRDGYTF.

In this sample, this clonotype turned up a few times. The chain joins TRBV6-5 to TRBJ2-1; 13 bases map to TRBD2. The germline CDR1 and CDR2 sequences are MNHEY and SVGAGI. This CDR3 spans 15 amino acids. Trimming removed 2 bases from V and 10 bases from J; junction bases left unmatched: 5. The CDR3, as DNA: TGTGCCAGCAGTTACGGGACTAGCGGGATAAGAGAGCAGTTCTTC. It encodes CASSYGTSGIREQFF.

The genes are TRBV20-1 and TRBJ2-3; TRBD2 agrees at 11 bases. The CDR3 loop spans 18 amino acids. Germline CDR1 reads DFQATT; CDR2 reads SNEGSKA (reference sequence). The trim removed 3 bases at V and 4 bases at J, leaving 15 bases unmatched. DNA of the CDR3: TGCAGTGCTAGTATGGCATCCGTGACTAGCGGGAATTCAGATACGCAGTATTTT. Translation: CSASMASVTSGNSDTQYF.

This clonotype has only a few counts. Here the CDR3 DNA reads TGTGCCACCAGTGATTTGAAGAACACAGATACGCAGTATTTT. Its translation is CATSDLKNTDTQYF. The chain carries TRBV24-1 and TRBJ2-3; D is unresolved. CDR3 length: 14 amino acids. CDR1 KGHDR and CDR2 SFDVKD come from the germline V gene. The V end was cut by 0 bases, the J end by 2 bases, with 5 bases between.

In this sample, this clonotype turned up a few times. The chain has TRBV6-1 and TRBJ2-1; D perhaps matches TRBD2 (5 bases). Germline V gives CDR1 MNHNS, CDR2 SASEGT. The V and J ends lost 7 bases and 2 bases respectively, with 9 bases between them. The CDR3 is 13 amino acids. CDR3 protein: CASTLLAYNEQFF. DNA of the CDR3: TGTGCCAGCACCCTACTAGCCTACAATGAGCAGTTCTTC.

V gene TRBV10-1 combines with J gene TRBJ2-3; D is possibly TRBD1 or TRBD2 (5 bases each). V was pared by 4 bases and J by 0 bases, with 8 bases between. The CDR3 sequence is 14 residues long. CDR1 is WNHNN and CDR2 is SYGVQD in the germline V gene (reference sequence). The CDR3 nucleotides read TGCGCCAGCAGTGTTGGGGGTAGCACAGATACGCAGTATTTT. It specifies CASSVGGSTDTQYF.

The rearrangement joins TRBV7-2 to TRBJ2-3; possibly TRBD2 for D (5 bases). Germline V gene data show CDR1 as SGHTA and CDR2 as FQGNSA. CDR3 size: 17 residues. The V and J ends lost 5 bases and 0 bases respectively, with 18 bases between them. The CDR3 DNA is TGTGCCAGCAGCCCACATCCCACGGGGTCAAGCACAGATACGCAGTATTTT. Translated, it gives CASSPHPTGSSTDTQYF.

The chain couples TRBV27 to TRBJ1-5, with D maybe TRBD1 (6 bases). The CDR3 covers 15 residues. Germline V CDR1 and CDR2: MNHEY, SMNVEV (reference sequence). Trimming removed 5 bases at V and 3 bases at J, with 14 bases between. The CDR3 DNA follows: TGTGCCAGCAGTCAAGGGGGGAATAACAATCAGCCCCAGCATTTT. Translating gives CASSQGGNNNQPQHF.

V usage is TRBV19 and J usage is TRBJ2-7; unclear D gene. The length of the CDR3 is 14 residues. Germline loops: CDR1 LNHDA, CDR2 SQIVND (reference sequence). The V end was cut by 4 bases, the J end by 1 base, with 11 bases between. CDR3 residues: CASSSTPASYEQYF. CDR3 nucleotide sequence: TGTGCCAGTAGTAGTACACCAGCTTCCTACGAGCAGTACTTC.

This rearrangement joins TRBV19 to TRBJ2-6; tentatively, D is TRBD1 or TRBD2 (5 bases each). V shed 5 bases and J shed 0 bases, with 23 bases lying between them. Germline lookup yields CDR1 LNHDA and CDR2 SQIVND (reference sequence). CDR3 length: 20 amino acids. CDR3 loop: CASSSATGMITSSGANVLTF. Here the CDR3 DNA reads TGTGCCAGTAGTTCCGCCACAGGAATGATAACTAGCTCTGGGGCCAACGTCCTGACTTTC.

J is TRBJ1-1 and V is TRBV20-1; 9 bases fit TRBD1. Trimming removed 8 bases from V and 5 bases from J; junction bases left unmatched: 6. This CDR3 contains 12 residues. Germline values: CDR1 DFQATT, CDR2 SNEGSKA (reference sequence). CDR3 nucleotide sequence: TGCAGTCCTCACAGGGGGCTGACTGAAGCTTTCTTT. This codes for CSPHRGLTEAFF.

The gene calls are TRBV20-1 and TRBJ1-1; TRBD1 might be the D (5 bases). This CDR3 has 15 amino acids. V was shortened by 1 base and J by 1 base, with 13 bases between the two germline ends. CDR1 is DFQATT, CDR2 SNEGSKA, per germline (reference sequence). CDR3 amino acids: CSARGAQAGNTEAFF. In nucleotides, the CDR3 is TGCAGTGCTAGAGGTGCACAGGCAGGGAACACTGAAGCTTTCTTT.

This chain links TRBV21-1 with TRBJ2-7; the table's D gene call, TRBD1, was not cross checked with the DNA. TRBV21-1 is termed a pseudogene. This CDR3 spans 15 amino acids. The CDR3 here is CASPHDGKPSYEQYF. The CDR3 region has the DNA TGTGCCAGCCCCCACGACGGGAAGCCTTCCTACGAGCAGTACTTC.

CDR3 DNA sequence: TGCAGCGCTCGTGAGGGAACAGGCCAGCCCCAGCATTTT. Translated: CSAREGTGQPQHF. V is TRBV20-1 and J is TRBJ1-5; D is possibly TRBD1 (5 bases). This CDR3 is 13 amino acids long. CDR1 DFQATT and CDR2 SNEGSKA come from the germline V gene (reference sequence).

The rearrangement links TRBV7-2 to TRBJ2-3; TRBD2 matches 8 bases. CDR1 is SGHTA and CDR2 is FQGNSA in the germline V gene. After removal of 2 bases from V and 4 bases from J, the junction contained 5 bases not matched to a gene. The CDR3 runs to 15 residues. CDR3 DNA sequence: TGTGCCAGCAGCTTACAAGCGGGAGATTCAGATACGCAGTATTTT. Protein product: CASSLQAGDSDTQYF.

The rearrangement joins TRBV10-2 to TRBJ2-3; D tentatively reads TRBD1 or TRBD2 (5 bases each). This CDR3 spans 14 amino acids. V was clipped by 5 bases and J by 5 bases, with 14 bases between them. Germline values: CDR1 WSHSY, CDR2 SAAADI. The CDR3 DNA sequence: TGCGCCAGCAGTCCGAGTCGAGGGGTAGATACGCAGTATTTT. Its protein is CASSPSRGVDTQYF.